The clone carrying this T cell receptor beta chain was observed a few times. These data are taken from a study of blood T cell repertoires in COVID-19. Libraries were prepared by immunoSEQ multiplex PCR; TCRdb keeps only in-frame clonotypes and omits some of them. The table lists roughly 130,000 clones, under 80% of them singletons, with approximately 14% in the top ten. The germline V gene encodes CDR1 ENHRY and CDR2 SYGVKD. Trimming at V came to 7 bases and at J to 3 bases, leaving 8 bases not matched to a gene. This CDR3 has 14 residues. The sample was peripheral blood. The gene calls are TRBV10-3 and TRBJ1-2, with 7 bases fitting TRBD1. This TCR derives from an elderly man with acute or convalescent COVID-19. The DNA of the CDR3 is TGTGCCATCAACGAAGACAGGGACGACTATGGCTACACCTTC. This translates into CAINEDRDDYGYTF.